This TCR beta chain was recovered during a study of CD8 T cells in Susac syndrome (dated by TCRdb to the late 2010s). For context, the study as a whole: Among the Susac syndrome patients who were sequenced, clinically active disease was present in more than 5 and clinical remission was observed in under ten. At blood withdrawal, Susac syndrome patients were either therapy-naive, taking corticosteroids (in some cases with IVIg as well), or taking IVIg alone. Whether CD8+ T cell activation and differentiation in Susac syndrome was antigen driven was tested using repertoire sequencing. Broad study findings and their caveats: The number of individuals in the TCR sequencing and HLA analysis was recognized as being relatively small. In the CD4+ T cell repertoire of Susac syndrome patients, clonal expansion was not detected.

RNA was extracted using the RNeasy kit, and roughly 0.5 to 1 microgram was reverse transcribed with random hexamers. The immunoSEQ multiplex PCR assay, which covers 54 Vbeta and 13 Jbeta segments, was used to amplify TCR beta CDR3 regions. PCR amplification bias was corrected using a synthetic template baseline for primer optimization and computational correction. On the authors' methods: Only productive sequences were kept, with reads annotated to V, D and J genes according to IMGT and analyzed in immunoSEQ Analyzer. To calculate clonality, Shannon entropy was normalized by log2 of the number of productive unique sequences and then subtracted from one. For each patient and control, public and private clones were evaluated among the 100 most prevalent clones. Clones were defined as Susac-specific if absent from the healthy and MS cohorts, from 900 to 1,300 published viral clones and from other ImmuneACCESS disease sequences. Starting from the raw public reads, TCRdb applied fastp trimming at Q25, assembled clones with MiXCR and retained in-frame beta chains. Entries that share a CDR3 protein sequence are merged under the most common genes and DNA. The V and J calls and clone size come from TCRdb's table, not from the authors' own analysis. The sample table records some 190,000 distinct CDR3 sequences; about 94% of these occur just once. Of the sample, 0.15% to 0.2% is held by the ten largest clones.

Concerning this clonotype itself: The antigen it recognizes is unknown. No much larger clonotype is one base removed from it; base qualities were not supplied.

V trim: 1 base; J trim: 10 bases; unmatched bases: 8. Taken from the germline V gene, the CDR1 and CDR2 loops are SGHVS and FQNEAQ. The CDR3, cysteine through phenylalanine, is 15 amino acids long. Just the 45-base CDR3 DNA is kept, in frame starting at base 1. Peripheral blood CD8+ and CD4+ T cells from healthy donors, Susac syndrome patients and multiple sclerosis patients were profiled by high-throughput TCR beta sequencing. The Susac syndrome patients fulfilled recently defined diagnostic criteria for definite or probable disease. Bulk CD8+ and CD4+ T cells were purified magnetically by negative isolation, whereas CD8+ TEMRA cells were enriched by FACS. Blood was collected in EDTA tubes and processed within 24 hours, with PBMCs isolated through density gradient centrifugation. PBMCs destined for TCR sequencing were cryopreserved in liquid nitrogen and later thawed in a 37 °C water bath. The sorted or isolated CD4+, CD8+ and CD8+ TEMRA cells reached a purity of at least 90%.

Material: CD4+ T cells from PBMCs. The chain is encoded by TRBV7-8 joined to TRBJ2-1; 9 of the junction bases match TRBD2. This TCR was recovered from a human donor with Susac syndrome. CDR3 loop: CASSLGGGGAAEQFF. The base sequence is TGTGCCAGCAGCTTAGGGGGCGGGGGGGCGGCAGAGCAGTTCTTC.